This is a list of T cell receptor beta chains from one sample in a study of neurological immune-mediated disorders. TCRdb recomputed calls from the 5' RACE reads with MiXCR, one row per CDR3 protein. The sample carries approximately 31,000 distinct CDR3 sequences, about 13% recorded once. The sequenced material came from PBMCs. These receptors were collected from a woman aged 40 to 55 in good health. Each CDR3 is given with its conserved first and last residue. A D gene is named only where the DNA matches it firmly. Not every row has a clone size; where given, it reads once, few, many or a size class.

>TRBJ1-5|many|TRBV4-1|NA
CASSQRLRLGGSNQPQHF
TGCGCCAGCAGCCAGAGGCTACGACTAGGAGGGAGCAATCAGCCCCAGCATTTT
>TRBJ1-3|many|TRBV6-4|NA
CASSDSRGYWGNTIYF
TGTGCCAGCAGTGACTCGAGGGGGTACTGGGGAAACACCATATATTTT
>TRBJ1-1|many|TRBV7-9|NA
CASSYSGGPEAFF
TGTGCCAGCAGCTATAGTGGGGGTCCCGAAGCTTTCTTT
>TRBJ1-5|NA|TRBV5-5|NA
CASSLGMGDNQPQHF
TGTGCCAGCAGCTTGGGGATGGGGGATAATCAGCCCCAGCATTTT
>TRBJ2-3|many|TRBV12-3/TRBV12-4|NA
CASSVPGTFSTDTQYF
TGTGCCAGCAGCGTGCCCGGGACTTTTTCCACAGATACGCAGTATTTT
>TRBJ1-1|few|TRBV18|NA
CASSPRGVYSTEAFF
TGTGCCAGCTCACCGAGGGGGGTGTACAGCACTGAAGCTTTCTTT
>TRBJ2-5|many|TRBV5-1|TRBD2
CASSWGTNQETQYF
TGCGCCAGCAGCTGGGGGACTAACCAAGAGACCCAGTACTTC
>TRBJ2-1|NA|TRBV5-1|TRBD2
CASSGGPGTSGSYNEQFF
TGCGCCAGCAGCGGTGGCCCCGGGACTAGCGGGTCCTACAATGAGCAGTTCTTC
>TRBJ1-1|many|TRBV5-1|NA
CASSLGRNTEAFF
TGCGCCAGCAGCTTGGGACGGAACACTGAAGCTTTCTTT
>TRBJ2-1|many|TRBV20-1|TRBD2
CSARDSGGSGTNEQFF
TGCAGTGCTAGAGACTCAGGCGGGAGCGGCACCAATGAGCAGTTCTTC
>TRBJ1-4|few|TRBV20-1|TRBD1
CSAITGGSEKLFF
TGCAGTGCGATAACAGGGGGCTCTGAAAAACTGTTTTTT
>TRBJ2-7|many|TRBV5-8|NA
CASSLSLMAYEQYF
TGTGCCAGCAGCTTGTCGTTAATGGCCTACGAGCAGTACTTC
>TRBJ1-2|many|TRBV4-3|NA
CASSQGQDSFYGYTF
TGCGCCAGCAGCCAAGGACAGGACAGTTTCTATGGCTACACCTTC
>TRBJ1-1|many|TRBV6-5|NA
CASSYSPGTEAFF
TGTGCCAGCAGTTACTCCCCGGGGACTGAAGCTTTCTTT
>TRBJ2-1|NA|TRBV3-1|TRBD2
CASSQVIGLAGGPDSNEQFF
TGTGCCAGCAGCCAAGTAATCGGACTAGCGGGAGGGCCGGATTCAAATGAGCAGTTCTTC
>TRBJ1-5|many|TRBV10-3|TRBD1
CAISFGTGPNQPQHF
TGTGCCATCAGCTTCGGGACAGGACCCAATCAGCCCCAGCATTTT
>TRBJ2-2|NA|TRBV12-3/TRBV12-4|NA
CALPPHLIGTAGELFF
TGTGCCTTACCTCCACACTTAATCGGTACGGCCGGGGAGCTGTTTTTT
>TRBJ1-3|many|TRBV10-3|NA
CATSKGSSGNTIYF
TGTGCCACCTCCAAGGGTAGCTCTGGAAACACCATATATTTT
>TRBJ1-2|many|TRBV6-5|NA
CASSPPGAVQGPNYGYTF
TGTGCCAGCAGTCCCCCCGGTGCGGTCCAGGGGCCCAACTATGGCTACACCTTC
>TRBJ1-6|many|TRBV7-2|NA
CASSPQQGQSPLHF
TGTGCCAGCAGCCCGCAACAGGGTCAATCACCCCTCCACTTT
>TRBJ2-7|many|TRBV7-2|TRBD1
CASSFQGAFDEQYF
TGTGCCAGCAGCTTCCAGGGGGCGTTCGACGAGCAGTACTTC
>TRBJ1-1|many|TRBV5-1|NA
CASSTDGLNTEAFF
TGCGCCAGCAGCACGGACGGACTGAACACTGAAGCTTTCTTT
>TRBJ1-1|many|TRBV10-3|NA
CAISESGLEGTEAFF
TGTGCCATCAGTGAGTCGGGTTTAGAGGGCACTGAAGCTTTCTTT
>TRBJ1-5|NA|TRBV20-1|NA
CSTRVCRQETQPQHF
TGCAGTACTAGGGTCTGCCGACAGGAGACTCAGCCCCAGCATTTT
>TRBJ1-1|NA|TRBV5-1|TRBD1
CASSGRQGGGTEAFF
TGCGCCAGCAGCGGGAGACAGGGGGGGGGCACTGAAGCTTTCTTT
>TRBJ2-3|NA|TRBV5-1|NA
CASRWGRGRPGTQYF
TGCGCCAGCAGATGGGGGCGGGGGCGTCCCGGTACGCAGTATTTT
>TRBJ1-2|many|TRBV4-2|NA
CASSQVPRPNYGYTF
TGTGCCAGCAGCCAAGTACCCAGACCTAACTATGGCTACACCTTC
>TRBJ1-1|NA|TRBV12-3/TRBV12-4|TRBD1
CASSLDPGQWGSGGRSTEAFF
TGTGCCAGCAGTTTAGATCCGGGACAGTGGGGAAGCGGGGGTAGAAGCACTGAAGCTTTCTTT
>TRBJ2-7|many|TRBV20-1|TRBD2
CSARTAPGLAHEQYF
TGCAGTGCTAGAACCGCTCCGGGACTAGCCCACGAGCAGTACTTC
>TRBJ1-6|few|TRBV6-6|NA
CASTRRASYNSPLHF
TGTGCCAGCACCCGGAGGGCTTCCTATAATTCACCCCTCCACTTT
>TRBJ1-2|NA|TRBV12-3/TRBV12-4|TRBD1
CASTPGQGGGYTF
TGTGCCAGCACTCCTGGACAGGGCGGCGGCTACACCTTC
>TRBJ2-7|many|TRBV7-2|TRBD2
CASSRTTSGRAYEQYF
TGTGCCAGCAGCCGCACGACTAGCGGGAGGGCGTACGAGCAGTACTTC
>TRBJ2-6|many|TRBV13|NA
CASSSGTSGANVLTF
TGTGCCAGCAGCTCAGGTACCTCTGGGGCCAACGTCCTGACTTTC
>TRBJ2-2|many|TRBV6-6|TRBD2
CASRLLAGANTGELFF
TGTGCCAGCCGCTTACTAGCGGGGGCGAACACCGGGGAGCTGTTTTTT
>TRBJ2-1|NA|TRBV24-1|NA
CATSDRLDNEQFF
TGTGCCACCAGTGATAGGCTTGACAATGAGCAGTTCTTC
>TRBJ1-2|many|TRBV12-3/TRBV12-4|TRBD1
CASNSGTGGSGYTF
TGTGCCAGCAATTCCGGGACAGGGGGCAGTGGCTACACCTTC
>TRBJ2-3|many|TRBV25-1|NA
CASSGPAGTSTDTQYF
TGTGCCAGCAGTGGTCCGGCAGGGACTAGCACAGATACGCAGTATTTT
>TRBJ2-2|many|TRBV2|TRBD1
CASRVTGYAGGELFF
TGTGCCAGCAGGGTGACAGGGTATGCTGGCGGGGAGCTGTTTTTT
>TRBJ1-2|many|TRBV3-1|NA
CASSQALYGYTF
TGTGCCAGCAGCCAAGCCCTGTATGGCTACACCTTC
>TRBJ1-2|many|TRBV7-2|TRBD1
CASSLEYRGRYGYTF
TGTGCCAGCAGCTTAGAATACAGGGGGCGTTATGGCTACACCTTC
>TRBJ1-2|many|TRBV5-1|NA
CASSRQGIYGYTF
TGCGCCAGCAGCCGTCAGGGAATATATGGCTACACCTTC
>TRBJ2-5|NA|TRBV5-6|TRBD1
CASSLAALGTVRETLYF
TGTGCCAGCAGCTTGGCAGCCCTAGGGACAGTACGAGAGACCCTGTACTTC
>TRBJ1-3|many|TRBV24-1|NA
CATSASSGNTIYF
TGTGCCACCAGCGCAAGCTCTGGAAACACCATATATTTT
>TRBJ2-1|many|TRBV7-2|TRBD2
CASSSTLAGGYNEQFF
TGTGCCAGCAGCTCTACTCTAGCGGGGGGGTACAATGAGCAGTTCTTC
>TRBJ1-1|many|TRBV18|NA
CASSPTADAGLGEAFF
TGTGCCAGCTCCCCAACCGCGGACGCAGGTTTGGGGGAAGCTTTCTTT
>TRBJ1-3|many|TRBV12-3/TRBV12-4|NA
CASSFGLPLLGQNYGNTIYF
TGTGCCAGCAGTTTTGGTCTACCCCTCCTAGGACAGAACTACGGAAACACCATATATTTT
>TRBJ2-2|many|TRBV9|TRBD2
CASSVASGRPNTGELFF
TGTGCCAGCAGCGTAGCTAGCGGGAGGCCGAACACCGGGGAGCTGTTTTTT
>TRBJ2-5|many|TRBV5-1|TRBD1
CASSLIATGGETQYF
TGCGCCAGCAGCTTGATTGCGACAGGGGGGGAGACCCAGTACTTC
>TRBJ1-2|many|TRBV29-1|TRBD1
CSVFGQAGLDYGYTF
TGCAGCGTTTTCGGACAGGCAGGACTGGACTATGGCTACACCTTC
>TRBJ2-2|many|TRBV5-1|NA
CASSLAGVKGGELFF
TGCGCCAGCAGCTTGGCCGGGGTAAAGGGCGGGGAGCTGTTTTTT
>TRBJ2-1|many|TRBV20-1|NA
CSAGSGQSSYNEQFF
TGCAGTGCTGGAAGCGGGCAGAGCTCCTACAATGAGCAGTTCTTC
>TRBJ2-5|many|TRBV27|NA
CASSLTGIQETQYF
TGTGCCAGCAGTTTAACTGGAATTCAAGAGACCCAGTACTTC
>TRBJ2-1|NA|TRBV9|NA
CASNETLGSFNEQFF
TGTGCCAGCAACGAGACCCTAGGCTCCTTCAATGAGCAGTTCTTC
>TRBJ1-2|many|TRBV29-1|NA
CSVADGAYGYTF
TGCAGCGTCGCTGACGGCGCCTATGGCTACACCTTC
>TRBJ1-2|many|TRBV10-3|NA
CAISDQLFVYTF
TGTGCCATCAGTGACCAGTTGTTCGTCTACACCTTC
>TRBJ1-2|many|TRBV5-1|NA
CASSLDLRGSIGYTF
TGCGCCAGCAGCTTGGACCTCAGGGGATCGATTGGCTACACCTTC
>TRBJ1-1|many|TRBV14|TRBD1
CASSQDWVGGANTEAFF
TGTGCCAGCAGCCAAGATTGGGTAGGGGGCGCGAACACTGAAGCTTTCTTT
>TRBJ1-3|many|TRBV3-1|NA
CASSQGLEGTGNTIYF
TGTGCCAGCAGCCAAGGTCTGGAAGGGACTGGAAACACCATATATTTT
>TRBJ2-5|many|TRBV5-1|TRBD1
CASSPTGAQETQYF
TGCGCCAGCAGTCCAACAGGGGCGCAAGAGACCCAGTACTTC
>TRBJ1-6|many|TRBV5-1|NA
CASSKAFTLHNSPLHF
TGCGCCAGCAGCAAAGCATTCACTCTCCATAATTCACCCCTCCACTTT